These 20 T cell receptor beta chains were all obtained from the same sample, sequenced in a study of shared clonotypes between healthy human individuals. Here immunoSEQ multiplex PCR was the method, and the copy in TCRdb shows in-frame clones only, minus some. The data show more than 400,000 clones, 90% to 96% seen once. Source material: naive CD4+ T cells sorted from blood. The subset here: CD45RA+ positively selected. The receptors stem from a woman aged 30 to 39 in good health.

The chain uses TRBV9 and TRBJ2-2, with 11 nucleotides matching TRBD1. The V and J ends lost 4 bases and 6 bases, in that order; junction bases with no gene match: 8. Germline CDR1 is SGDLS and CDR2 is YYNGEE. CDR3 length: 16 amino acids. Here the CDR3 reads CASSSRTGGFPGELFF. The CDR3 DNA reads as TGTGCCAGCAGCTCCCGGACAGGGGGCTTTCCCGGGGAGCTGTTTTTT.

The chain recombines TRBV4-1 with TRBJ2-7; D tentatively reads TRBD1 or TRBD2 (6 bases each). This CDR3 spans 15 amino acids. Germline CDR1 and CDR2: MGHRA and YSYEKL. Trimming removed 1 base at V and 2 bases at J, with 12 bases between. This chain's CDR3 is CASSQGGATTYEQYF. DNA for the CDR3: TGCGCCAGCAGCCAAGGGGGGGCAACTACCTACGAGCAGTACTTC.

The V and J genes are TRBV7-6 and TRBJ2-5; the D gene is possibly TRBD1 (6 bases). V lost 1 base to trimming and J lost 11 bases, with 14 bases between them. CDR1 and CDR2 from the germline V gene are SGHVS and FNYEAQ. The length of the CDR3 is 13 residues. This CDR3 is CASSLGQEREQYF. Written as DNA, the CDR3 is TGTGCCAGCAGCTTAGGACAGGAGAGGGAGCAGTACTTC. The full variable domain, its missing parts supplied by reference TRBV7-6 and TRBJ2-5, is GAGVSQSPRYKVTKRGQDVALRCDPISGHVSLYWYRQALGQGPEFLTYFNYEAQQDKSGLPNDRFSAERPEGSISTLTIQRTEQRDSAMYRCASSLGQEREQYFGPGTRLLVL.

The chain links TRBV5-1 to TRBJ2-2; D is ambiguous. Trimming removed 9 bases at V and 0 bases at J, with 12 bases between. CDR1 is SGHRS, CDR2 YFSETQ, per germline. CDR3 size: 14 residues. DNA of the CDR3: TGCGCCACCCAACAGAACGCGAACACCGGGGAGCTGTTTTTT. Amino acid sequence: CATQQNANTGELFF.

V and J are TRBV4-1 and TRBJ1-1, with D possibly TRBD1 on 6 matching bases. Trimming left V 2 bases short and J 11 bases short, with 12 bases between. The CDR3 is 12 amino acids. Germline loops: CDR1 MGHRA, CDR2 YSYEKL. The CDR3 nucleotides are TGCGCCAGCAGCCAAATGGGGGGCAGGGCTTTCTTT. Protein: CASSQMGGRAFF.

The gene calls are TRBV4-1 and TRBJ2-7, with TRBD2 matching over 7 bases. Germline lookup yields CDR1 MGHRA and CDR2 YSYEKL. There are 15 residues in the CDR3. After removal of 3 bases from V and 5 bases from J, the junction contained 10 bases not matched to a gene. CDR3 sequence: CASSHGLERKNEQYF. The CDR3, as DNA: TGCGCCAGCAGCCACGGACTAGAAAGGAAGAACGAGCAGTACTTC.

This chain links TRBV2 with TRBJ2-7; 9 bases are shared with TRBD1. With 6 bases clipped from V and 2 bases from J, the junction kept 8 bases outside the gene matches. CDR3 length: 15 amino acids. Germline CDR1 and CDR2: SNHLY and FYNNEI. The CDR3 region is CASSPRTGATYEQYF. The CDR3 nucleotides read TGTGCCAGCAGCCCCCGGACAGGGGCGACCTACGAGCAGTACTTC.

The CDR3 is CASSLARLAGGDEQFF. The CDR3 bases are TGTGCCAGCAGCTTAGCGCGGCTAGCGGGAGGCGATGAGCAGTTCTTC. The rearrangement links TRBV7-8 to TRBJ2-1, with 11 bases that match TRBD2. J gave up 8 bases and V 0 bases, and 6 bases lay outside the gene matches. Germline V gives CDR1 SGHVS, CDR2 FQNEAQ. CDR3 length equals 16 residues. The full variable domain, in which reference TRBV7-8 and TRBJ2-1 provide the parts outside the CDR3, is GAGVSQSPRYKVAKRGQDVALRCDPISGHVSLFWYQQALGQGPEFLTYFQNEAQLDKSGLPSDRFFAERPEGSVSTLKIQRTQQEDSAVYLCASSLARLAGGDEQFFGPGTRLTVL.

The rearrangement uses TRBV6-5 and TRBJ2-7; 9 bases are shared with TRBD1. Germline loops: CDR1 MNHEY, CDR2 SVGAGI. V was clipped by 0 bases and J by 6 bases; unmatched bases: 6. The CDR3 is made up of 15 amino acids. The CDR3 nucleotides are TGTGCCAGCAGTTACTCTTGGGACAGGGCATCCGAGCAGTACTTC. Its translation: CASSYSWDRASEQYF.

J is TRBJ2-7 and V is TRBV28; 8 bases match TRBD1. Losses at the gene ends were 8 bases for V and 2 bases for J; bases not matched to a gene: 11. Germline V gene data show CDR1 as MDHEN and CDR2 as SYDVKM. The CDR3 loop spans 15 amino acids. The CDR3 DNA follows: TGTGCCAGCCACCTCGGGACAGGAGCGACCTACGAGCAGTACTTC. Its translation: CASHLGTGATYEQYF.

V gene TRBV27 combines with J gene TRBJ1-2, with TRBD1 matching over 7 bases. J lost 8 bases, V lost 5 bases, and 5 bases had no gene match. This CDR3 comprises 12 residues. CDR1 is MNHEY and CDR2 is SMNVEV in the germline V gene (reference sequence). CDR3 DNA: TGTGCCAGCAGTCTAAAGGGACAGGGCTACACCTTC. This translates into CASSLKGQGYTF.

The chain links TRBV18 to TRBJ2-5; 9 bases are a match to TRBD2. V lost 5 bases, J lost 2 bases, and 6 bases stayed unmatched. The CDR3 totals 15 residues. CDR1 KGHSH and CDR2 LQKENI come from the germline V gene. The CDR3 protein is CASSALREGQETQYF. DNA for the CDR3: TGTGCCAGCTCAGCCTTGCGGGAGGGACAAGAGACCCAGTACTTC.

The chain carries TRBV28 and TRBJ2-1, with 8 nucleotides matching TRBD1. Germline CDR1 and CDR2: MDHEN and SYDVKM. The ends lost 6 bases at V and 10 bases at J; junction bases unmatched: 8. This CDR3 comprises 13 residues. CDR3 bases: TGTGCCAGCAGACAGGGGGGCGAGAGGGAGCAGTTCTTC. It encodes CASRQGGEREQFF.

This clone was observed once. The V and J genes are TRBV28 and TRBJ1-5, with D unclear. This CDR3 has 15 residues. Germline V gene lookup returns CDR1 MDHEN and CDR2 SYDVKM. The V gene lost 8 bases and the J gene lost 4 bases, with 18 bases spanning the gap. CDR3 residues: CASVGASHRNQPQHF. The CDR3 DNA reads as TGTGCCAGCGTAGGAGCGAGCCATAGGAATCAGCCCCAGCATTTT. The whole variable domain, filled in from reference TRBV28 and TRBJ1-5, reads DVKVTQSSRYLVKRTGEKVFLECVQDMDHENMFWYRQDPGLGLRLIYFSYDVKMKEKGDIPEGYSVSREKKERFSLILESASTNQTSMYLCASVGASHRNQPQHFGDGTRLSIL.

This chain joins TRBV7-9 and TRBJ2-5, with 8 bases matching TRBD2. The CDR3 length is 16 residues. Germline CDR1 and CDR2: SEHNR and FQNEAQ (reference sequence). V shed 5 bases, J shed 4 bases, and the junction held 12 bases outside the gene matches. The DNA of the CDR3 is TGTGCCAGCAGCCGCGGAAAAAGCGGGAGTGGAGAGACCCAGTACTTC. This translates into CASSRGKSGSGETQYF.

This clone was found once. The chain is built from TRBV21-1 and TRBJ2-5; the table assigns TRBD1, which was not confirmed against the DNA. TRBV21-1 is classified as a pseudogene. This CDR3 region has 14 residues. DNA for the CDR3: TGTGCCAGCAGCACGACCCCGACAGGCTATTGGCAGTACTTC. Encoded protein: CASSTTPTGYWQYF.

This chain joins TRBV5-1 and TRBJ2-1, with TRBD1 matching over 12 bases. The germline V gene encodes CDR1 SGHRS and CDR2 YFSETQ. The CDR3 covers 15 residues. J was trimmed by 7 bases and V by 4 bases; bases with no gene match: 6. CDR3 sequence (DNA): TGCGCCAGCAGCCCGGGACAGGGGGCGTTGAATGAGCAGTTCTTC. Its translation is CASSPGQGALNEQFF.

Remarks on this clone: This specimen includes other DNA sequences encoding the same CDR3. V and J are TRBV5-1 and TRBJ2-5; 10 bases agree with TRBD1. The CDR3 is 15 residues long. The trim removed 3 bases at V and 2 bases at J, leaving 4 bases unmatched. Germline CDR1 reads SGHRS; CDR2 reads YFSETQ. The DNA for the CDR3 is TGCGCCAGCAGCTCCGGGACAGGGGTACAAGAGACCCAGTACTTC. Protein sequence: CASSSGTGVQETQYF. Combining the CDR3 with reference TRBV5-1 and TRBJ2-5 gives the whole variable domain KAGVTQTPRYLIKTRGQQVTLSCSPISGHRSVSWYQQTPGQGLQFLFEYFSETQRNKGNFPGRFSGRQFSNSRSEMNVSTLELGDSALYLCASSSGTGVQETQYFGPGTRLLVL.

This chain links TRBV30 with TRBJ2-7, with TRBD1 as a possible D gene (6 bases). V shed 6 bases and J shed 2 bases, with 14 bases lying between them. The CDR3 has 13 amino acids. Germline V gene data show CDR1 as GTSNPN and CDR2 as SVGIG (reference sequence). As DNA, the CDR3 is TGTGCCTGCCCGGGACATCGGACCTACGAGCAGTACTTC. Encoded protein: CACPGHRTYEQYF.

For the CDR3, the DNA is TGTGCCAGCAGCTCAGGGGGCGGCAATCAGCCCCAGCATTTT. Protein: CASSSGGGNQPQHF. The chain recombines TRBV7-9 with TRBJ1-5; 8 bases are a match to TRBD1. The CDR3 has 14 amino acids. The J segment lost 2 bases and the V segment lost 4 bases, leaving 1 base of the junction unmatched. The germline V gene encodes CDR1 SEHNR and CDR2 FQNEAQ (reference sequence).